Listed below are T cell receptor beta chains from one sample, sequenced in a study of blood T cell repertoires in COVID-19. Assay used: immunoSEQ multiplex PCR; TCRdb lists only in-frame clones, some missing. The table lists 350,000 or so clones, around 91% of them singletons, with 6.5% in the top ten. Sequencing was performed on peripheral blood. These receptors were obtained from a man younger than 35 with active or convalescent COVID-19. Each CDR3 is given with its conserved first and last residue. A D gene is named only where the DNA matches it firmly. Size values are once, few and many counts, or a class for expanded clones, and some rows have none.

d_call	j_call	clone_size	v_call	cdr3_nt	cdr3_aa
NA	TRBJ2-5	NA	TRBV5-1	TGCGCCAGCAGCCTGGGGGCCGACCAGGAGACCCAGTACTTC	CASSLGADQETQYF
NA	TRBJ1-2	NA	TRBV21-1	TGTGCCAGCAGCAAAGTTTTCGGGACAGAGAATGGCTACACCTTC	CASSKVFGTENGYTF
TRBD1	TRBJ2-7	NA	TRBV7-3	TGTGCCAGCAGCTCCACCGGGACAGGGGCGAACGAGCAGTACTTC	CASSSTGTGANEQYF
NA	TRBJ2-7	NA	TRBV7-9	TGTGCCAGCAGTCCCGGGTTCGCCTACGAGCAGTACTTC	CASSPGFAYEQYF
TRBD2	TRBJ2-5	NA	TRBV19	TGTGCCAGTAGTGGAAGCGGGAGAAGCGGAGAGACCCAGTACTTC	CASSGSGRSGETQYF
NA	TRBJ1-2	NA	TRBV9	TGTGCCAGCAGCCCCAGCCAGGGCATATATGGCTACACCTTC	CASSPSQGIYGYTF
NA	TRBJ2-5	NA	TRBV28	TGTGCCAGCAGTACACAGGGTACGTACCAAGAGACCCAGTACTTC	CASSTQGTYQETQYF
NA	TRBJ1-5	once	TRBV6-1	TGTGCCAGCAGTGACCGGGACTTCGTGCAGCCCCAGCATTTT	CASSDRDFVQPQHF
TRBD1	TRBJ1-2	NA	TRBV7-9	TGTGCCAGCACCCTTGAGGGGACAGTGAGGAACTATGGCTACACCTTC	CASTLEGTVRNYGYTF
NA	TRBJ2-5	NA	TRBV4-2	TGTGCCAGCAGCCAAGATTCGGTCAACCTCCAAGAGACCCAGTACTTC	CASSQDSVNLQETQYF
TRBD2	TRBJ2-1	NA	TRBV19	TGTGCCAGTAGTACCGCACTTTGGGGGAGGGGATCCTACAATGAGCAGTTCTTC	CASSTALWGRGSYNEQFF
NA	TRBJ1-4	NA	TRBV28	TGTGCCAGCCCTTGGACAGACGATGAAAAACTGTTTTTT	CASPWTDDEKLFF
NA	TRBJ2-3	once	TRBV28	TGTGCCAGCAGCCCGAGACTTTCAGATACGCAGTATTTT	CASSPRLSDTQYF
NA	TRBJ1-5	NA	TRBV15	TGTGCCACCAGCAGAGATGGGTCGGAGGAAGGAAGAAGCAATCAGCCCCAGCATTTT	CATSRDGSEEGRSNQPQHF
NA	TRBJ2-7	NA	TRBV3-1/TRBV3-2	TGTGCCAGCAGCCACTTCGACTGGGTTCGGGAGCAGTACTTC	CASSHFDWVREQYF
NA	TRBJ1-6	NA	TRBV14	TGTGCCAGCAGTAGGGACATTGGGAATTCACCCCTCCACTTT	CASSRDIGNSPLHF
NA	TRBJ1-1	NA	TRBV7-8	TGTGCCAGCAGCTCTGAGGAAAACACTGAAGCTTTCTTT	CASSSEENTEAFF
TRBD2	TRBJ2-1	NA	TRBV6-6	TGTGCCAGCAAAGGGTTGGCGGGAGGCGTATACAATGAGCAGTTCTTC	CASKGLAGGVYNEQFF
TRBD1	TRBJ1-4	once	TRBV29-1	TGCAGCGCAAGACAGGGGGGAGGTGAAAAACTGTTTTTT	CSARQGGGEKLFF
NA	TRBJ1-6	few	TRBV11-2	TGTGCCAGCAGGCAGGGGAATTATAATTCACCCCTCCACTTT	CASRQGNYNSPLHF
TRBD1	TRBJ2-7	once	TRBV6-5	TGTGCCAGCAGTTCGAGGACAGGGACGAACTACGAGCAGTACTTC	CASSSRTGTNYEQYF
NA	TRBJ1-1	NA	TRBV11-2	TGTGCCAGCAGCTTAGTTACAGTCAGAACGAACACTGAAGCTTTCTTT	CASSLVTVRTNTEAFF
NA	TRBJ2-2	NA	TRBV11-2	TGTGCCAGCAGCTTGGTCGAGTCATACACCGGGGAGCTGTTTTTT	CASSLVESYTGELFF
TRBD1	TRBJ1-4	NA	TRBV5-1	TGCGCCAGCAGCTTCTTAGGGGGCGTTGAAAAACTGTTTTTT	CASSFLGGVEKLFF
TRBD1	TRBJ1-1	NA	TRBV30	TGTGCCTGGACCAACCCCACAGGGGGCATGAACACTGAAGCTTTCTTT	CAWTNPTGGMNTEAFF
NA	TRBJ1-3	once	TRBV5-6	TGTGCCAGCAGCTTGGGCCCCCCGGTCTCTGGAAACACCATATATTTT	CASSLGPPVSGNTIYF
TRBD1	TRBJ1-1	NA	TRBV9	TGTGCCAGCAGCCCAAGGGGGCCCACAGAGAACACTGAAGCTTTCTTT	CASSPRGPTENTEAFF
NA	TRBJ1-3	once	TRBV2	TGTGCCAGCAGTGACCCCGGGGGGGCCTCTGGAAACACCATATATTTT	CASSDPGGASGNTIYF
NA	TRBJ2-2	NA	TRBV7-8	TGTGCCAGCAGCCTAAGAGTGGGGCCGGGCACCGGGGAGCTGTTTTTT	CASSLRVGPGTGELFF
NA	TRBJ1-2	NA	TRBV28	TGTGCCAGCAGTTTAATCCCAGGGTACTATGGCTACACCTTC	CASSLIPGYYGYTF
NA	TRBJ2-1	NA	TRBV21-1	TGTGCCAGCAGCAATAACAGGTACAAAGAACAGTTCAATGAGCAGTTCTTC	CASSNNRYKEQFNEQFF
NA	TRBJ1-3	NA	TRBV10-3	TGTGCCATCAGTGAAGTAGAAGGAAACACCATATATTTT	CAISEVEGNTIYF
TRBD2	TRBJ2-1	once	TRBV3-1/TRBV3-2	TGTGCCAGCAGCCCAAACTTAGCGGGGGGGCGGGATGAGCAGTTCTTC	CASSPNLAGGRDEQFF
NA	TRBJ2-1	NA	TRBV12-5	TGTGCTAGTGGTTCGTACTCCTACAATGAGCAGTTCTTC	CASGSYSYNEQFF